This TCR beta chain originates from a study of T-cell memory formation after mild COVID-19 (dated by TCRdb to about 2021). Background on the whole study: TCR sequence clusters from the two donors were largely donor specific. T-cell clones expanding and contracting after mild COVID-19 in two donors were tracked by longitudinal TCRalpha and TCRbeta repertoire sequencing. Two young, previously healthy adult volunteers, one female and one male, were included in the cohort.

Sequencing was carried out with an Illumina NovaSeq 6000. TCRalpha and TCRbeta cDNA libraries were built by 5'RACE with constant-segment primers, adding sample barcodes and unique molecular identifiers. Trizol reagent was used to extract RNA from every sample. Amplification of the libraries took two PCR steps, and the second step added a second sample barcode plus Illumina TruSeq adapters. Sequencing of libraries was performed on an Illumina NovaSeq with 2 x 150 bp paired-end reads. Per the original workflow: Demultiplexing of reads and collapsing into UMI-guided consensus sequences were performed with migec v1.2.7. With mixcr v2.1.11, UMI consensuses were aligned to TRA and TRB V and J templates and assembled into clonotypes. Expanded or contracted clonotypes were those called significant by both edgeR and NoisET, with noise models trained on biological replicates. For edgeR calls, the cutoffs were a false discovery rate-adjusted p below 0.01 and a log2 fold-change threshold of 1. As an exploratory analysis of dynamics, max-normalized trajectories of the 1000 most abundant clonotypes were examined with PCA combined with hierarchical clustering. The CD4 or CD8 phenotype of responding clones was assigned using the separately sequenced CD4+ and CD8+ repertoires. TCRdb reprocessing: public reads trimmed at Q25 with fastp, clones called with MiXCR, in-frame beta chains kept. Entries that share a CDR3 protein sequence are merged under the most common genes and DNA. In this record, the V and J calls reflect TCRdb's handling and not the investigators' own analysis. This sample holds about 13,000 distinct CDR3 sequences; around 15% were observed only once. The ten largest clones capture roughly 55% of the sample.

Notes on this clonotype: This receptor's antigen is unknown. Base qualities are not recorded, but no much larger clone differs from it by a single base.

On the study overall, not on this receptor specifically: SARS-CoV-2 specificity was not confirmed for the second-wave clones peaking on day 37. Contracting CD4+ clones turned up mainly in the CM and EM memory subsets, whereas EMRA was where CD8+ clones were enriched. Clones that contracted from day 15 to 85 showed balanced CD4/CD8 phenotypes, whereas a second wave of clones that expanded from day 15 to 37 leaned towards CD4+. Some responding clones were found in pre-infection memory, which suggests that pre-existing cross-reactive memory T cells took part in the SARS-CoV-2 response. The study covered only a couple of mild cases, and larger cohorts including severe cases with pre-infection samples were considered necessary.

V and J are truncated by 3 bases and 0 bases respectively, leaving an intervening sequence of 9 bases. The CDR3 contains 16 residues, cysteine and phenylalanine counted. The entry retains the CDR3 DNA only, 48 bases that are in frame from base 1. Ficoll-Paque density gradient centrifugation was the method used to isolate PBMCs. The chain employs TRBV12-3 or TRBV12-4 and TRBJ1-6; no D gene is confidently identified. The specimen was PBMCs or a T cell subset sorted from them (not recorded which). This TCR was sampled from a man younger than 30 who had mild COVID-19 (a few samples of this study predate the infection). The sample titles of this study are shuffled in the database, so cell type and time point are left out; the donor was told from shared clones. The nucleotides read TGTGCCAGCAGTTTCGGGATTAGCTCCTATAATTCACCCCTCCACTTT. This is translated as CASSFGISSYNSPLHF.